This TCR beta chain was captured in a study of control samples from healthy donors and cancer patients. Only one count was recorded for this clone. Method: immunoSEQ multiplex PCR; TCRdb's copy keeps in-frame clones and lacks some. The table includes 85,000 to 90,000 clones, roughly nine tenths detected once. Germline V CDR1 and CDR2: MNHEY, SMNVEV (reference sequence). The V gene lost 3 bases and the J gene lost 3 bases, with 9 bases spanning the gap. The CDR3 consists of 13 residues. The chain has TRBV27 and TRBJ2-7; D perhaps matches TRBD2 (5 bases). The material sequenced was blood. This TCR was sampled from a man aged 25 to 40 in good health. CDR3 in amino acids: CASSFSGDYEQYF. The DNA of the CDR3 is TGTGCCAGCAGTTTTTCCGGGGACTACGAGCAGTACTTC.